These 23 T cell receptor beta chains were sequenced from one sample in a study of blood T cell repertoires in COVID-19. Generated by immunoSEQ multiplex PCR, the TCRdb table keeps only in-frame clones and is missing some. The sample carries under 250,000 clones, approximately 85% recorded once. The sample comprised peripheral blood. The receptors shown here come from a man of 80 years or more with acute or convalescent COVID-19.

The rearrangement joins TRBV3-1 (or the pseudogene TRBV3-2) to TRBJ2-2; the D gene is possibly TRBD2 (6 bases). The CDR3 is made up of 15 amino acids. The germline V and J ends were trimmed by 5 bases and 3 bases, with 13 bases remaining between them. Germline CDR1 LGHDT, CDR2 YNNKEL (reference sequence). This CDR3 reads CASSARTGDTGELFF. As DNA, the CDR3 is TGTGCCAGCAGCGCCCGGACGGGGGACACCGGGGAGCTGTTTTTT.

The rearrangement joins TRBV3-1 (or the pseudogene TRBV3-2) to TRBJ1-6, with D tentatively TRBD1 (6 bases). The CDR3 loop spans 14 amino acids. CDR1 and CDR2 from the germline V gene are LGHDT and YNNKEL (reference sequence). V was pared by 4 bases and J by 6 bases, with 10 bases between. In DNA, the CDR3 is TGTGCCAGCAGCCCCGACAGGATTAATTCACCCCTCCACTTT. Its protein is CASSPDRINSPLHF.

V gene TRBV11-2 combines with J gene TRBJ2-3; D may be TRBD2 (6 bases). V lost 4 bases and J lost 6, with 11 bases in between. This CDR3 is built from 13 residues. Germline-derived CDR1 and CDR2 are SGHAT and FQNNGV. CDR3 bases: TGTGCCAGCAGCTATTCGGGGGTGGATACGCAGTATTTT. This sequence encodes CASSYSGVDTQYF.

A single count supports this clone. This chain joins TRBV7-6 and TRBJ1-3; D ambiguous. This CDR3 is built from 16 residues. Trimming pared 5 bases from V and 2 bases from J, leaving 16 bases between. CDR1 and CDR2 from the germline V gene are SGHVS and FNYEAQ. The CDR3 is CASSKNLPEPGNTIYF. The CDR3 bases are TGTGCCAGCAGCAAGAACCTTCCAGAACCTGGAAACACCATATATTTT.

V is TRBV7-8 and J is TRBJ2-1; possibly TRBD2 for D (5 bases). The CDR3 has 16 amino acids. Germline V gene sequence: CDR1 SGHVS, CDR2 FQNEAQ. The V gene lost 5 bases and the J gene lost 5 bases, with 19 bases spanning the gap. CDR3 in amino acids: CASSLLSSGTNNEQFF. The CDR3 coding sequence is TGTGCCAGCAGCCTACTCTCCAGCGGAACCAACAATGAGCAGTTCTTC.

The rearrangement links TRBV6-4 to TRBJ2-3; TRBD1 matches at 8 bases. The CDR3 loop spans 14 amino acids. V shed 4 bases, J shed 8 bases, and the junction held 8 bases outside the gene matches. Germline-derived CDR1 and CDR2 are MRHNA and SNTAGT. The CDR3 is CASSVEDRDGTQYF. The CDR3 region has the DNA TGTGCCAGCAGTGTCGAGGACAGGGACGGTACGCAGTATTTT.

The chain couples TRBV16 to TRBJ2-2; D is unclear. Looked up from germline, CDR1 is KGHSY and CDR2 is FQNENV. The CDR3 spans 13 residues. V lost 2 bases and J 5 bases, leaving 6 bases between the germline ends. Here the CDR3 DNA reads TGTGCCAGCAGCCAAGGGCGTACCGGGGAGCTGTTTTTT. It yields the protein CASSQGRTGELFF.

The genes are TRBV6-5 and TRBJ2-1, with TRBD2 matching over 8 bases. The length of the CDR3 is 12 residues. Germline CDR1 MNHEY, CDR2 SVGAGI. V gave up 6 bases and J gave up 9 bases; unmatched junction bases: 4. CDR3 protein: CASRSGGGEQFF. The CDR3 bases are TGTGCCAGCAGATCCGGGGGGGGTGAGCAGTTCTTC.

The chain has TRBV6-2 or TRBV6-3 and TRBJ2-7; 12 bases are a match to TRBD1. The CDR3 sequence is 17 residues long. V trimming: 4 bases; J trimming: 3 bases; junction bases outside the gene matches: 10. The V gene's germline CDR1 is MNHEY and CDR2 SVGEGT. The CDR3 DNA is TGTGCCAGCAGTTCCGGGACAGGGGGCCCGTTTAACTACGAGCAGTACTTC. Translated, it gives CASSSGTGGPFNYEQYF.

Concerning this clone itself: In the same sample, other DNA sequences code for this CDR3. V is TRBV3-1 (or the pseudogene TRBV3-2) and J is TRBJ1-3; D remains ambiguous. Trimming took off 4 bases at V and 0 bases at J, with 7 bases between the two ends. Germline CDR1 is LGHDT and CDR2 is YNNKEL (reference sequence). The CDR3 runs to 14 residues. CDR3 region: CASSPRSSGNTIYF. The CDR3 DNA follows: TGTGCCAGCAGCCCTAGGAGCTCTGGAAACACCATATATTTT.

The gene calls are TRBV5-4 and TRBJ1-1; D is unresolved. Germline V gives CDR1 SGHNT, CDR2 YYREEE (reference sequence). Deletions cut 1 base from V and 1 base from J, with 8 bases between. The CDR3 covers 14 residues. The CDR3 sequence is CASSLWLQNTEAFF. CDR3 nucleotide sequence: TGTGCCAGCAGCTTGTGGCTTCAGAACACTGAAGCTTTCTTT.

The rearrangement links TRBV6-5 to TRBJ1-4; D unclear. V was clipped by 6 bases and J by 8 bases, with 16 bases between them. Germline loops: CDR1 MNHEY, CDR2 SVGAGI. The CDR3 runs to 14 residues. The CDR3 DNA is TGTGCCAGCAGGAAGAGCGGTATTGGGGAAAAACTGTTTTTT. It codes for CASRKSGIGEKLFF.

In this sample, this clone turned up many times. J is TRBJ1-3 and V is TRBV2, with a possible D match to TRBD1 (5 bases). The CDR3 length is 14 residues. V was shortened by 6 bases and J by 3 bases, with 12 bases between the two germline ends. The germline gives CDR1 SNHLY, CDR2 FYNNEI. The CDR3 loop is CASSTGAFGNTIYF. The CDR3 coding sequence is TGTGCCAGCAGCACAGGTGCTTTTGGAAACACCATATATTTT.

This rearrangement joins TRBV5-1 to TRBJ1-3; TRBD1 is a possible D gene (5 bases). Germline V gives CDR1 SGHRS, CDR2 YFSETQ. This CDR3 is 15 amino acids long. The V gene lost 7 bases and the J gene lost 0 bases, with 14 bases spanning the gap. The CDR3, as DNA: TGCGCCAGCCACCCCGGGGGGAGCTCTGGAAACACCATATATTTT. The encoded protein is CASHPGGSSGNTIYF.

The chain couples TRBV29-1 to TRBJ1-2; no clear D. The CDR3 is 13 residues long. Germline CDR1 is SQVTM and CDR2 is ANQGSEA. Trimming removed 4 bases from V and 4 bases from J, with 13 bases in between. CDR3 nucleotides: TGCAGCGTTGTAGTCCCAACAGCCTATGGCTACACCTTC. This encodes CSVVVPTAYGYTF.

The chain couples TRBV28 to TRBJ1-6; D remains unclear. The germline V and J ends were trimmed by 4 bases and 10 bases, with 8 bases remaining between them. Germline V gene data show CDR1 as MDHEN and CDR2 as SYDVKM. This CDR3 is 12 amino acids long. The CDR3 spells CASSSTNSPLHF. Written as DNA, the CDR3 is TGTGCCAGCAGTTCGACAAACTCACCCCTCCACTTT.

This clone came up once. The CDR3 protein is CASSFTGALPNYGYTF. In nucleotides, the CDR3 is TGCGCCAGCAGCTTCACAGGCGCGCTCCCTAACTATGGCTACACCTTC. The chain couples TRBV5-1 to TRBJ1-2, with D possibly being TRBD1 (5 bases). V was pared by 2 bases and J by 0 bases, with 14 bases between. CDR1 SGHRS and CDR2 YFSETQ come from the germline V gene. The CDR3 sequence is 16 residues long.

This chain uses TRBV5-4 with TRBJ1-5; TRBD1 agrees at 10 bases. The CDR3 runs to 17 residues. V lost 4 bases and J lost 2; bases outside the gene matches: 9. From germline, CDR1 is SGHNT and CDR2 YYREEE (reference sequence). CDR3 residues: CASSPRPGTGGNQPQHF. CDR3 sequence (DNA): TGTGCCAGCAGCCCCCGACCCGGGACAGGGGGCAATCAGCCCCAGCATTTT.

The rearrangement uses TRBV5-8 and TRBJ2-7, with 9 bases fitting TRBD1. Germline V lookup: CDR1 SGHTS, CDR2 YDEGEE. The CDR3 extends over 17 amino acids. With V trimmed by 3 bases and J by 0 bases, 10 bases remained unmatched. CDR3 nucleotides: TGTGCCAGCAGCTATTCCGGGACAGGGCCGAGCTCCTACGAGCAGTACTTC. Protein: CASSYSGTGPSSYEQYF.

The chain uses TRBV5-1 and TRBJ2-2; the match to TRBD1 covers 11 bases. Germline-derived CDR1 and CDR2 are SGHRS and YFSETQ. V shed 0 bases and J 4 bases; nucleotides not matched to a gene: 2. This CDR3 region has 16 residues. The CDR3 is CASSLAGQGVTGELFF. In DNA form, the CDR3 reads TGCGCCAGCAGCTTGGCGGGACAGGGGGTCACCGGGGAGCTGTTTTTT.

This sequence joins TRBV2 and TRBJ1-3, with D unresolved. Between the trimmed V and J ends, which lost 4 bases and 8 bases, there was a span of 18 bases. Per germline, CDR1 SNHLY and CDR2 FYNNEI. This CDR3 is built from 15 residues. The CDR3 DNA follows: TGTGCCAGCAGTGGGTCGGCTAACCGCGGAGACACCATATATTTT. It translates to CASSGSANRGDTIYF.

The chain combines TRBV18 with TRBJ2-1; D is perhaps TRBD2 (5 bases). The CDR3 is 14 amino acids. CDR1 and CDR2 (germline): KGHSH, LQKENI. Trimming shortened V by 0 bases and J by 6 bases, and 9 bases separated the two germline ends. The DNA of the CDR3 is TGTGCCAGCTCACCACCGGCCGGGGTCAATGAGCAGTTCTTC. Its protein is CASSPPAGVNEQFF.

The J gene is TRBJ1-5, the V gene TRBV20-1; a weak D match, TRBD1 (5 bases). The CDR3 totals 14 residues. Trimming took off 3 bases at V and 4 bases at J, with 13 bases between the two ends. CDR1 DFQATT and CDR2 SNEGSKA come from the germline V gene (reference sequence). This CDR3 is CSASVGGGNQPQHF. The CDR3 DNA sequence: TGCAGTGCTAGTGTGGGGGGGGGAAATCAGCCCCAGCATTTT.